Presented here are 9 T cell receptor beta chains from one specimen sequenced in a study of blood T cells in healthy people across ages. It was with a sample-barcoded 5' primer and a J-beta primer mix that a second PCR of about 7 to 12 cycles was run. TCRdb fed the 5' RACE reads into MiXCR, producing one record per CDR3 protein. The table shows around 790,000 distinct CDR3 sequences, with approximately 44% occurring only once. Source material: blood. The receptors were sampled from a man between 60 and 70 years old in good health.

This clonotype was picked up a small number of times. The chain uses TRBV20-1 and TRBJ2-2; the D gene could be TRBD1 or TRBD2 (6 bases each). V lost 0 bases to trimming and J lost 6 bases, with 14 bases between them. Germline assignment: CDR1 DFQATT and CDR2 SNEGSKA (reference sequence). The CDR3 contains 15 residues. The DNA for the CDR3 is TGCAGTGCTAGAGATCGCGGGGCAGGGGCCGGGGAGCTGTTTTTT. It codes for CSARDRGAGAGELFF.

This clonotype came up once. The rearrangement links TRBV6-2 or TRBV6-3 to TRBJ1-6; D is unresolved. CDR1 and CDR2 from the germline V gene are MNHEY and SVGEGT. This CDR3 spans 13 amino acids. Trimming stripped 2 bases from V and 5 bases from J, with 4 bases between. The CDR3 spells CASSYTDNSPLHF. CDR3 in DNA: TGTGCCAGCAGTTACACGGATAATTCACCCCTCCACTTT.

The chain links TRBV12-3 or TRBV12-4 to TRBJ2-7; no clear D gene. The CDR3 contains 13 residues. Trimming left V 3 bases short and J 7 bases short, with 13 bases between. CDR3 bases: TGTGCCAGCAGTTTGGGTCCCCTGAGTGAGCAGTACTTC. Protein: CASSLGPLSEQYF.

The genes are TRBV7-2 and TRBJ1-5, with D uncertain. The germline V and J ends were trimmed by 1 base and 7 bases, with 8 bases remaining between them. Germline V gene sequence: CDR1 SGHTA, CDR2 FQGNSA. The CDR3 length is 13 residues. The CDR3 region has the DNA TGTGCCAGCAGCTTAGTTGTGGAGCAGCCCCAGCATTTT. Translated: CASSLVVEQPQHF.

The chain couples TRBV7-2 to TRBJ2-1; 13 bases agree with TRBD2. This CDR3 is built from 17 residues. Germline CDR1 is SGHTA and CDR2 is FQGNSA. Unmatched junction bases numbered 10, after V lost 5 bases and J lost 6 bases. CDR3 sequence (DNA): TGTGCCAGCAGCAATAATACTAGCGGGGGGGACCTCAATGAGCAGTTCTTC. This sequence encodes CASSNNTSGGDLNEQFF.

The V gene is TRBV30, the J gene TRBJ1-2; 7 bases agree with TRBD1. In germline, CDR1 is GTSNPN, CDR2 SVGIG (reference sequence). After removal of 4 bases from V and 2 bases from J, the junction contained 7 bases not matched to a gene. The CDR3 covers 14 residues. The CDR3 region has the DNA TGTGCCTGGACCAGGACAGGCCAGAACTATGGCTACACCTTC. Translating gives CAWTRTGQNYGYTF.

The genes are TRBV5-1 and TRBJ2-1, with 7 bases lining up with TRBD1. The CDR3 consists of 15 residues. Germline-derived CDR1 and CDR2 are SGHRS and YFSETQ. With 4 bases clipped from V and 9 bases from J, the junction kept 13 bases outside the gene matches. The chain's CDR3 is CASSHDRVLTSEQFF. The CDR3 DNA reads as TGCGCCAGCAGCCACGACAGGGTACTAACTAGTGAGCAGTTCTTC.

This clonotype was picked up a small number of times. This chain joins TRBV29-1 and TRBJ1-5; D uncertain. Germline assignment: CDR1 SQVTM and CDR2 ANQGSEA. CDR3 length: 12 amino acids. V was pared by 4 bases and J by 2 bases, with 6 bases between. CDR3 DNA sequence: TGCAGCGTTGTTGTGGGCAATCAGCCCCAGCATTTT. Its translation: CSVVVGNQPQHF.

CDR3: CASSPGQFFGRTEAFF. DNA of the CDR3: TGTGCCAGCAGCCCGGGACAGTTTTTCGGGCGGACTGAAGCTTTCTTT. The gene calls are TRBV5-6 and TRBJ1-1; TRBD1 agrees at 7 bases. This CDR3 has 16 amino acids. The J segment lost 5 bases and the V segment lost 4 bases, leaving 14 bases of the junction unmatched. Germline CDR1 is SGHDT and CDR2 is YYEEEE. Variable domain in full (rest from reference TRBV5-6 and TRBJ1-1): DAGVTQSPTHLIKTRGQQVTLRCSPKSGHDTVSWYQQALGQGPQFIFQYYEEEERQRGNFPDRFSGHQFPNYSSELNVNALLLGDSALYLCASSPGQFFGRTEAFFGQGTRLTVV.